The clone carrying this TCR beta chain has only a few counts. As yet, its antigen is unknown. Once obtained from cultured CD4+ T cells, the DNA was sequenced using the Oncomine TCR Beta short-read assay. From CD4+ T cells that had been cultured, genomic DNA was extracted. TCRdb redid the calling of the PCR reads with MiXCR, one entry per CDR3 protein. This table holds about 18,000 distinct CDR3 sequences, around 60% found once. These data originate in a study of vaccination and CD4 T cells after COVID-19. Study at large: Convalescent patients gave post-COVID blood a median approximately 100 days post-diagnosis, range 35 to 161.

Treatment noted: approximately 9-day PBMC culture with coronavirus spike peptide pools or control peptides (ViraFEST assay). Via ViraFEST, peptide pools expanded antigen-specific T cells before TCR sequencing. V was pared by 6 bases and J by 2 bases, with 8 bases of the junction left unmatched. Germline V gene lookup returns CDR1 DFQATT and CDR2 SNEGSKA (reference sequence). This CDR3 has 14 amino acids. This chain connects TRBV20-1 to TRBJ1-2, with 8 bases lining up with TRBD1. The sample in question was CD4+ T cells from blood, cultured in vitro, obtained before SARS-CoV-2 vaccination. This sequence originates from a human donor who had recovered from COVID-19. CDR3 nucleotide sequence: TGCAGTGCCGCACAGGGGGGGTCCAACTATGGCTACACCTTC. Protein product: CSAAQGGSNYGYTF.